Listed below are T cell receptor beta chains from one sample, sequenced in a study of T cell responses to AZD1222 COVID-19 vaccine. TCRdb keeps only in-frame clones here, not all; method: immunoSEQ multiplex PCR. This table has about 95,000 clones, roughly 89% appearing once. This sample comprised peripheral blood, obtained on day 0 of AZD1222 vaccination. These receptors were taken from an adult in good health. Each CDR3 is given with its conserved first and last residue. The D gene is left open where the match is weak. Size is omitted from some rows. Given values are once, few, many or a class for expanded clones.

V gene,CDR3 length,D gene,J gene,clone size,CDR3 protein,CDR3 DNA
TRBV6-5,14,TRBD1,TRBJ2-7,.,CASGTTGQGVEQYF,TGTGCCAGCGGAACTACGGGACAGGGAGTCGAGCAGTACTTC
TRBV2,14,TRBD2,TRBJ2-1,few,CASRRTSGGNEQFF,TGTGCCAGCAGACGGACTAGCGGGGGAAATGAGCAGTTCTTC
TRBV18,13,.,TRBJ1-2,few,CASSPQDGYGYTF,TGTGCCAGCTCACCCCAGGACGGTTATGGCTACACCTTC
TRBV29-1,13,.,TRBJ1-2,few,CSVEDGQSYGYTF,TGCAGCGTTGAAGATGGGCAGTCCTATGGCTACACCTTC
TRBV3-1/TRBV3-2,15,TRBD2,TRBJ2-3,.,CASSQDVLAGGTQYF,TGTGCCAGCAGCCAAGATGTTCTAGCGGGGGGGACGCAGTATTTT
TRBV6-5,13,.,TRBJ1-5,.,CASGPGSNQPQHF,TGTGCCAGTGGGCCAGGGAGCAATCAGCCCCAGCATTTT
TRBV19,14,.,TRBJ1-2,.,CASSIKGRAEGYTF,TGTGCCAGTAGTATAAAGGGCAGGGCGGAGGGCTACACCTTC
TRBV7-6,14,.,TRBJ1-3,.,CASSLGESGNTIYF,TGTGCCAGCAGCTTAGGCGAGTCCGGAAACACCATATATTTT
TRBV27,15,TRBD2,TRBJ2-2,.,CASSLMGGIAGELFF,TGTGCCAGCAGTTTAATGGGGGGGATTGCCGGGGAGCTGTTTTTT
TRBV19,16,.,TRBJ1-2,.,CASTPSWAAAFYGYTF,TGTGCCAGTACCCCGAGTTGGGCAGCTGCCTTCTATGGCTACACCTTC
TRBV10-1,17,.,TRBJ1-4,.,CARIPAKPTGCQEKLFF,TGCGCCAGAATCCCCGCAAAACCGACAGGCTGTCAGGAAAAACTGTTTTTT
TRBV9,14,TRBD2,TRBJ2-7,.,CASSVDGLADEQYF,TGTGCCAGCAGCGTAGACGGGCTAGCGGACGAGCAGTACTTC
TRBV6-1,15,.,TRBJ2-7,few,CASSEEAESSYEQYF,TGTGCCAGCAGTGAAGAGGCGGAGAGCTCCTACGAGCAGTACTTC
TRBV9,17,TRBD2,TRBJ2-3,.,CASSAWTSGGSTDTQYF,TGTGCCAGCAGCGCCTGGACTAGCGGGGGGAGCACAGATACGCAGTATTTT
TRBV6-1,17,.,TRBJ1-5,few,CASSELVGTGGNQPQHF,TGTGCCAGCAGTGAACTCGTTGGCACAGGAGGCAATCAGCCCCAGCATTTT
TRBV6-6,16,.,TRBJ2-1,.,CASSPSRGTTYNEQFF,TGTGCCAGCAGCCCTAGTCGGGGGACCACCTACAATGAGCAGTTCTTC
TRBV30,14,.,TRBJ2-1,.,CAWSPSSSYNEQFF,TGTGCCTGGAGCCCTAGCAGCTCCTACAATGAGCAGTTCTTC
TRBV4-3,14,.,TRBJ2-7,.,CASSQTTLSYEQYF,TGCGCCAGCAGCCAGACAACGTTAAGCTACGAGCAGTACTTC
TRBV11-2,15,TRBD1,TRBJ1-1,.,CASSLTGTANTEAFF,TGTGCCAGCAGCTTAACCGGGACAGCGAACACTGAAGCTTTCTTT
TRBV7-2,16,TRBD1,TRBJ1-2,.,CASSLDWSGGDYGYTF,TGTGCCAGCAGCTTAGACTGGTCAGGGGGAGACTATGGCTACACCTTC